A single TCR beta chain is shown here with its context. The antigen is not known. This sample was taken from a study of T cell responses to AZD1222 COVID-19 vaccine. General observations from the study: Sampling that yielded the repertoires occurred only after the peak T cell response. Of spike-specific TCRs, nearly half reportedly target regions left unmutated in variants. Spike-specific TCR breadth and depth were elevated following two AZD1222 doses. Along spike, vaccine-associated CD4 TCRs were found throughout, with dominance at 160-218 and 743-854.

Per germline, CDR1 WNHNN and CDR2 SYGVQD (reference sequence). This CDR3 has 14 residues. The V and J ends lost 7 bases and 5 bases, in that order; junction bases with no gene match: 4. Libraries were prepared by immunoSEQ multiplex PCR; TCRdb keeps only in-frame clonotypes and omits some of them. This table holds fewer than 110,000 clones, over 70% found once. The source material was peripheral blood, sampled on day 0 of AZD1222 vaccination. This TCR came from an adult in good health. This chain joins TRBV10-1 and TRBJ2-7; 14 bases are a match to TRBD2. The CDR3 loop reads CASTRGLAGDEQYF. The CDR3 DNA follows: TGCGCCAGCACGAGGGGACTAGCGGGAGACGAGCAGTACTTC.